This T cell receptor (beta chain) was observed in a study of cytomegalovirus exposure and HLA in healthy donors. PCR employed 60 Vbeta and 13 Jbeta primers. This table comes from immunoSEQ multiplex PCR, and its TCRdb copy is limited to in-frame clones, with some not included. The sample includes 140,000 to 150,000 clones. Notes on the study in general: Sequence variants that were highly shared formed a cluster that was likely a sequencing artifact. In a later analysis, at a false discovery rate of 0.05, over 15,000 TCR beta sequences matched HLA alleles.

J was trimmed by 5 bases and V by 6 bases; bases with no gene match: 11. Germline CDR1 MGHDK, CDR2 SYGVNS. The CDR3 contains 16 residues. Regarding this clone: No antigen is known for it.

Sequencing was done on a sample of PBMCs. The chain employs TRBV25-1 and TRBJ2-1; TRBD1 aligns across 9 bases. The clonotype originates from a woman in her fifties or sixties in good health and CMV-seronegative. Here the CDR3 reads CASSSLGQGPDNEQFF. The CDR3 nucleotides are TGTGCCAGCAGCAGCTTAGGACAGGGGCCCGACAATGAGCAGTTCTTC. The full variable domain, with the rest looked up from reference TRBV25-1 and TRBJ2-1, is EADIYQTPRYLVIGTGKKITLECSQTMGHDKMYWYQQDPGMELHLIHYSYGVNSTEKGDLSSESTVSRIRTEHFPLTLESARPSHTSQYLCASSSLGQGPDNEQFFGPGTRLTVL.